Shown below are 7 T cell receptor beta chains from a single sample sequenced in a study of shared clonotypes between healthy human individuals. Assay: immunoSEQ multiplex PCR; the TCRdb copy retains only in-frame clones and omits some. This table holds about 750,000 clones, over 90% found once. CD8 cells classed as naive were CD45RO-negative and positively selected for CCR7, excluding terminally differentiated effector memory CD45RA+ cells. The sample consisted of naive CD8+ T cells sorted from blood. All receptors come from a man aged 25 to 40 in good health.

V gene TRBV7-8 combines with J gene TRBJ2-5; D is unclear. Germline V gene sequence: CDR1 SGHVS, CDR2 FQNEAQ. Deletions cut 7 bases from V and 5 bases from J, with 8 bases between. This CDR3 has 11 residues. CDR3 nucleotides: TGTGCCAGCACCTTCGCGGAGACCCAGTACTTC. Its protein is CASTFAETQYF.

The chain carries TRBV4-1 and TRBJ2-7; D perhaps matches TRBD1 (5 bases). Per the germline V gene, CDR1 is MGHRA and CDR2 is YSYEKL. This CDR3 contains 16 residues. V lost 1 base and J lost 3, with 16 bases in between. Here the CDR3 reads CASSQVRAGKDYEQYF. CDR3 nucleotides: TGCGCCAGCAGCCAAGTTAGAGCAGGGAAGGACTACGAGCAGTACTTC.

The chain uses TRBV7-8 and TRBJ2-1; TRBD2 matches at 11 bases. After removal of 5 bases from V and 8 bases from J, the junction contained 14 bases not matched to a gene. The CDR3 is made up of 17 amino acids. Per the germline V gene, CDR1 is SGHVS and CDR2 is FQNEAQ. The CDR3 region is CASSHKLAGVLWDEQFF. The DNA of the CDR3 is TGTGCCAGCAGCCATAAACTAGCGGGAGTTTTATGGGATGAGCAGTTCTTC. The full variable domain, rest sourced from reference TRBV7-8 and TRBJ2-1, is GAGVSQSPRYKVAKRGQDVALRCDPISGHVSLFWYQQALGQGPEFLTYFQNEAQLDKSGLPSDRFFAERPEGSVSTLKIQRTQQEDSAVYLCASSHKLAGVLWDEQFFGPGTRLTVL.

The J gene is TRBJ1-2, the V gene TRBV14; D might be TRBD1 (6 bases). The V gene lost 3 bases and the J gene lost 3 bases, with 8 bases spanning the gap. The germline CDR1 and CDR2 sequences are SGHDN and FVKESK. The CDR3 runs to 13 residues. CDR3: CASSHQGYYGYTF. CDR3 nucleotides: TGTGCCAGCAGCCACCAGGGGTACTATGGCTACACCTTC.

The chain links TRBV5-7 to TRBJ1-2; perhaps TRBD1 as D (5 bases). TRBV5-7 has ORF status, its function being uncertain. Trimming stripped 0 bases from V and 4 bases from J, with 25 bases between. The CDR3 runs 19 residues. The CDR3 loop is CASSLATSQGRWCFYGYTF. As DNA, the CDR3 is TGTGCCAGCAGCTTGGCCACCTCCCAGGGTCGTTGGTGTTTCTATGGCTACACCTTC.

This chain uses TRBV2 with TRBJ2-1; 9 bases are a match to TRBD2. The V segment lost 8 bases and the J segment 0 bases; nucleotides outside the gene matches: 11. Germline V gene data show CDR1 as SNHLY and CDR2 as FYNNEI. The CDR3 totals 17 residues. CDR3 region: CASHEGLAGPSYNEQFF. The CDR3 DNA follows: TGTGCCAGCCACGAAGGGCTAGCGGGACCCTCCTACAATGAGCAGTTCTTC.

The chain couples TRBV5-6 to TRBJ2-5, with 7 bases identical to TRBD2. V was pared by 1 base and J by 1 base, with 10 bases of the junction left unmatched. Germline V lookup: CDR1 SGHDT, CDR2 YYEEEE. This CDR3 comprises 17 residues. CDR3 sequence (DNA): TGTGCCAGCAGCTTGCCTAACATCTGGGGGGGCCAAGAGACCCAGTACTTC. Translated, it gives CASSLPNIWGGQETQYF.